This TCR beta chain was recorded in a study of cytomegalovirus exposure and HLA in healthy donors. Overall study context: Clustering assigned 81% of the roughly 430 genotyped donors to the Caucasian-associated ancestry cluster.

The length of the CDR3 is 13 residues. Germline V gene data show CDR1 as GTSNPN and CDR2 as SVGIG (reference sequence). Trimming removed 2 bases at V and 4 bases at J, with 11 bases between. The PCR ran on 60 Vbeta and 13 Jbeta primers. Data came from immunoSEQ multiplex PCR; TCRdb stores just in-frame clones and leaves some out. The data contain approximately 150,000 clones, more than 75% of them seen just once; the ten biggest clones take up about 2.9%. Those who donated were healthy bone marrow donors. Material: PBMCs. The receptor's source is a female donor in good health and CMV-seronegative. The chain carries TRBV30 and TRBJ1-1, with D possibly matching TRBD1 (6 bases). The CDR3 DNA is TGTGCCTGGAGTCTGGGGGCGGCCACTGAAGCTTTCTTT. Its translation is CAWSLGAATEAFF.